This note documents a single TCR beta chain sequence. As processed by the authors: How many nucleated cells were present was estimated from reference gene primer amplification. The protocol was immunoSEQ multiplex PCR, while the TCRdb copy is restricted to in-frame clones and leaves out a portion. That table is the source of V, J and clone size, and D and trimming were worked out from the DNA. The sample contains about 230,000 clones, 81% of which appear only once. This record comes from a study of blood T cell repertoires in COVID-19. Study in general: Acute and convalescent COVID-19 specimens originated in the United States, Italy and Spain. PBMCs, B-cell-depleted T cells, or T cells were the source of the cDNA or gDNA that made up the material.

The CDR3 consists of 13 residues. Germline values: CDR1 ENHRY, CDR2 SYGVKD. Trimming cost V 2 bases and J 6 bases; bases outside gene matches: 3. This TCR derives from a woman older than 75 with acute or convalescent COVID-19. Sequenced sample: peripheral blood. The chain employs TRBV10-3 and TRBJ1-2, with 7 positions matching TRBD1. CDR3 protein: CAISETGENGYTF. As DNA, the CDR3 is TGTGCCATCAGTGAGACAGGGGAGAATGGCTACACCTTC.